This record looks at one T cell receptor (beta chain) sequence and its context. This entry comes from a study of cytomegalovirus exposure and HLA in healthy donors. V was shortened by 2 bases and J by 7 bases, with 14 bases between the two germline ends. CDR1 and CDR2 from the germline V gene are MNHEY and SVGAGI. CDR3 length equals 15 residues. The PCR ran on 60 Vbeta and 13 Jbeta primers. Only in-frame clones appear in the TCRdb table, and some are missing; sequencing was by immunoSEQ multiplex PCR. This repertoire shows about 200,000 clones, approximately 86% found once; its top ten account for around 0.3%.

This chain connects TRBV6-5 to TRBJ2-2, with unresolved D. Sequenced: PBMCs. The receptor's source is a woman aged 25 to 39 in good health and CMV-seronegative. CDR3 loop: CASSYQPQVVGELFF. The CDR3 coding sequence is TGTGCCAGCAGTTACCAACCTCAGGTCGTCGGGGAGCTGTTTTTT.